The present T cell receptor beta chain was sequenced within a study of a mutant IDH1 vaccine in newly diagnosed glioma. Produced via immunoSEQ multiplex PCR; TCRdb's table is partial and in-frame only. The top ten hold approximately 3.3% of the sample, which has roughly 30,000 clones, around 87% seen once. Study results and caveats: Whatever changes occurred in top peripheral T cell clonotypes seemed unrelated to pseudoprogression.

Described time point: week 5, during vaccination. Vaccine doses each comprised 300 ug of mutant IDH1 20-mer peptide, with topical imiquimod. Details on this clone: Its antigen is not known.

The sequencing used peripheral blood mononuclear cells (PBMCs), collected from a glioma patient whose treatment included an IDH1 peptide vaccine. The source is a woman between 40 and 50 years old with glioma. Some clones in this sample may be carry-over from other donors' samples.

The CDR3 sequence is CASSQTGNYGYTF. In DNA, the CDR3 is TGCGCCAGCAGCCAAACGGGGAACTATGGCTACACCTTC. This rearrangement joins TRBV4-1 to TRBJ1-2; D gene uncertain. CDR1 and CDR2 (germline): MGHRA, YSYEKL. Trimming took off 2 bases at V and 2 bases at J, with 6 bases between the two ends. This CDR3 is built from 13 residues.